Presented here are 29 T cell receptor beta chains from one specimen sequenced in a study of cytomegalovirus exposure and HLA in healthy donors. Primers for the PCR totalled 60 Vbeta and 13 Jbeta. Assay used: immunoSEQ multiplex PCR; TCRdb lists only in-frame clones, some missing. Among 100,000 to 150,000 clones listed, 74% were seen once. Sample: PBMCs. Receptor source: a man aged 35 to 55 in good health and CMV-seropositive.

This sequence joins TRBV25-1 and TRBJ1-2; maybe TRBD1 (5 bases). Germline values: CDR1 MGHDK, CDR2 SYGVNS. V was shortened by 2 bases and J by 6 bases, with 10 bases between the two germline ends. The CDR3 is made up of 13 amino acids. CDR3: CASSEIGVDGYTF. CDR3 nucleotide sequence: TGTGCCAGCAGTGAAATAGGGGTGGATGGCTACACCTTC.

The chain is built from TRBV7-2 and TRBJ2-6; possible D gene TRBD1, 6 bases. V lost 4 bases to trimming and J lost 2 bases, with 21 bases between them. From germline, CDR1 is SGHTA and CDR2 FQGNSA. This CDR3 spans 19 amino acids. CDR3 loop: CASSSFRIQGTPGANVLTF. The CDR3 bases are TGTGCCAGCAGCTCATTTAGGATACAGGGAACCCCTGGGGCCAACGTCCTGACTTTC.

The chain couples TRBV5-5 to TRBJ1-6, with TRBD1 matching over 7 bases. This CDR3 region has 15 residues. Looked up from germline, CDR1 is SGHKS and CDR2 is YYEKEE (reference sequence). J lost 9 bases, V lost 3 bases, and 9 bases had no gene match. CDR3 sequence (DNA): TGTGCCAGCAGCTCCGCGACAGGGAGCATTTCACCCCTCCACTTT. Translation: CASSSATGSISPLHF.

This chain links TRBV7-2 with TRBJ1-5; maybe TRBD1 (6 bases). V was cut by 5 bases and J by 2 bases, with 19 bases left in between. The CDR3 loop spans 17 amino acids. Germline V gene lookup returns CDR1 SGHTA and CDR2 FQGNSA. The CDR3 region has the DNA TGTGCCAGCAGCCCCGTGCAGGGGAACTGGGGCAATCAGCCCCAGCATTTT. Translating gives CASSPVQGNWGNQPQHF.

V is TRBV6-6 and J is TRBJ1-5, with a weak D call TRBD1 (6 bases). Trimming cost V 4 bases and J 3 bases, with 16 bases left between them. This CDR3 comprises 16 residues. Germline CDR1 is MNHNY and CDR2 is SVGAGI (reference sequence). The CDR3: CASSLPQGGYNQPQHF. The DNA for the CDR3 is TGTGCCAGCAGTTTACCACAGGGAGGGTACAATCAGCCCCAGCATTTT.

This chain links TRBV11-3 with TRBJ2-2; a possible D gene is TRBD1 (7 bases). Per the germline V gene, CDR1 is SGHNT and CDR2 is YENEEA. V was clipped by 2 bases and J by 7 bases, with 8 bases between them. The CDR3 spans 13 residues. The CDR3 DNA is TGTGCCAGCAGCTTACAGGGGGGCGGGGAGCTGTTTTTT. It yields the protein CASSLQGGGELFF.

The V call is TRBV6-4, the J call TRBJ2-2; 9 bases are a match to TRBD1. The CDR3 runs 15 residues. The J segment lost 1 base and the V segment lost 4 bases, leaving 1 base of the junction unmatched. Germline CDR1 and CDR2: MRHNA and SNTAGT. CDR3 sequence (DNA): TGTGCCAGCAGTGGGGGACAGGGGAACACCGGGGAGCTGTTTTTT. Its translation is CASSGGQGNTGELFF.

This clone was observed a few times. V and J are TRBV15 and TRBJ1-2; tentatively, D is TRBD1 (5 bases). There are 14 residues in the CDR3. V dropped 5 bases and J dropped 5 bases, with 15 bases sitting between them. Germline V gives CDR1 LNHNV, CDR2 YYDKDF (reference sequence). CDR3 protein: CATSVGSGGYGYTF. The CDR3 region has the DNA TGTGCCACCAGCGTTGGCAGCGGGGGATATGGCTACACCTTC.

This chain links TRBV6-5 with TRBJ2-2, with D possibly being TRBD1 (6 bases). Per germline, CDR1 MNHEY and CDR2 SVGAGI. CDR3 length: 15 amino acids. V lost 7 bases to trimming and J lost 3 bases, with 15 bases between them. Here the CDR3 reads CASTPDRLDTGELFF. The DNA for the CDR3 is TGTGCCAGCACCCCCGACAGGTTGGACACCGGGGAGCTGTTTTTT.

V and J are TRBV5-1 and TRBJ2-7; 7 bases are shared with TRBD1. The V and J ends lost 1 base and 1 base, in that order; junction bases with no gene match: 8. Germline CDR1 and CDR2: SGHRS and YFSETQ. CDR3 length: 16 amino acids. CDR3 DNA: TGCGCCAGCAGCTTGCAGGGGACAGAGCTTTCCTACGAGCAGTACTTC. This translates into CASSLQGTELSYEQYF. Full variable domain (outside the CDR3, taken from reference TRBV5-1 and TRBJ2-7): KAGVTQTPRYLIKTRGQQVTLSCSPISGHRSVSWYQQTPGQGLQFLFEYFSETQRNKGNFPGRFSGRQFSNSRSEMNVSTLELGDSALYLCASSLQGTELSYEQYFGPGTRLTVT.

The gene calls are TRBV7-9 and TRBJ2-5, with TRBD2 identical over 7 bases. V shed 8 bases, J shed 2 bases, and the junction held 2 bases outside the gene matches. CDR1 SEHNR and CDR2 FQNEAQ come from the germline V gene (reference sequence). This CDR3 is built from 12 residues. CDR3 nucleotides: TGTGCCAGCTGGGGACTACAAGAGACCCAGTACTTC. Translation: CASWGLQETQYF. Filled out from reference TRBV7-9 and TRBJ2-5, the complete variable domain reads DTGVSQNPRHKITKRGQNVTFRCDPISEHNRLYWYRQTLGQGPEFLTYFQNEAQLEKSRLLSDRFSAERPKGSFSTLEIQRTEQGDSAMYLCASWGLQETQYFGPGTRLLVL.

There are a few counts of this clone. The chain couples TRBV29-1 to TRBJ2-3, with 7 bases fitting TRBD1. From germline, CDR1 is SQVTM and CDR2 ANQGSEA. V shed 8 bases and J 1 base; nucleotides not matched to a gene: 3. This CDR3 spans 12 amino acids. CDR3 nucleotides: TGCAGCTCTGACAGGGGCACAGATACGCAGTATTTT. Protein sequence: CSSDRGTDTQYF.

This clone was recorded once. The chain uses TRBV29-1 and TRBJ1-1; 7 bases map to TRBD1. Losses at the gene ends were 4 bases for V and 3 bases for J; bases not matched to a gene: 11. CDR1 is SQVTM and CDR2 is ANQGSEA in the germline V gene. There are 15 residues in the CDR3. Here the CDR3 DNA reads TGCAGCGTTGTAATAGGGGGCGGTGGGGACACTGAAGCTTTCTTT. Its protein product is CSVVIGGGGDTEAFF.

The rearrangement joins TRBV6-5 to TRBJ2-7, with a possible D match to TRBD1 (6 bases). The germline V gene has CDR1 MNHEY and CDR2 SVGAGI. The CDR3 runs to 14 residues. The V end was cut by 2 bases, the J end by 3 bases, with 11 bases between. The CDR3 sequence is CASSYGGRDYEQYF. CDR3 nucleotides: TGTGCCAGCAGTTACGGGGGCCGGGACTACGAGCAGTACTTC.

CDR3 in DNA: TGTGCCAGCAGCCGAGGGACAGGGGAAGCTTTCTTT. It specifies CASSRGTGEAFF. The chain carries TRBV11-2 and TRBJ1-1, with 9 positions matching TRBD1. Germline-derived CDR1 and CDR2 are SGHAT and FQNNGV. V trimming: 5 bases; J trimming: 8 bases; junction bases outside the gene matches: 3. This CDR3 comprises 12 residues.

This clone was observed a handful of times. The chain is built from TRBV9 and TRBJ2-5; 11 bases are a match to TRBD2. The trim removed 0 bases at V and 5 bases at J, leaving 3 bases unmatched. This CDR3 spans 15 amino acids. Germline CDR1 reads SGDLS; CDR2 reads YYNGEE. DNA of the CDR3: TGTGCCAGCAGCGTAGTAGCGGGAGGGCCTGAGACCCAGTACTTC. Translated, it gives CASSVVAGGPETQYF.

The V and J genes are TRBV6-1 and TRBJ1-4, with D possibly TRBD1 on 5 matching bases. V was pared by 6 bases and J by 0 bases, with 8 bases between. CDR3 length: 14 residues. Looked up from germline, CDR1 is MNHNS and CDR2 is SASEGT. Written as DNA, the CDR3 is TGTGCCAGCAGAAAAGGGGCAACTAATGAAAAACTGTTTTTT. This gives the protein CASRKGATNEKLFF.

DNA of the CDR3: TGTGCCAGCAGTGTAGTGGGGACAGGGACTAAGGACACCGGGGAGCTGTTTTTT. Encoded protein: CASSVVGTGTKDTGELFF. This rearrangement joins TRBV2 to TRBJ2-2, with 9 bases aligning to TRBD1. Trimming at V came to 4 bases and at J to 3 bases, leaving 12 bases not matched to a gene. The CDR3 covers 18 residues. Germline values: CDR1 SNHLY, CDR2 FYNNEI.

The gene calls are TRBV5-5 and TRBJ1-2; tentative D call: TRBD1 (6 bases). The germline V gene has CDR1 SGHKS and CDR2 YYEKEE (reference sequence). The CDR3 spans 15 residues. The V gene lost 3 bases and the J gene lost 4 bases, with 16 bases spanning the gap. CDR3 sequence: CASSSTGTPTYGYTF. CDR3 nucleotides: TGTGCCAGCAGCTCCACAGGGACACCAACCTATGGCTACACCTTC.

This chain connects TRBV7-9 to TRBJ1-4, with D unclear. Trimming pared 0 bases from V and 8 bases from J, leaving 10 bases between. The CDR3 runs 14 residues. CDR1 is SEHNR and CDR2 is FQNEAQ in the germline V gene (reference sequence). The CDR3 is CASSLARAREKLFF. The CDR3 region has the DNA TGTGCCAGCAGCTTAGCGAGGGCAAGAGAAAAACTGTTTTTT.

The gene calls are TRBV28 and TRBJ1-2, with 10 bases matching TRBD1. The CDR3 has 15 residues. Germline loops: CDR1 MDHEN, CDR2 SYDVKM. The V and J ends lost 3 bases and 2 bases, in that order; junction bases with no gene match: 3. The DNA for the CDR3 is TGTGCCAGCAGTTTCCCGGGACAGGGGAACTATGGCTACACCTTC. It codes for CASSFPGQGNYGYTF.

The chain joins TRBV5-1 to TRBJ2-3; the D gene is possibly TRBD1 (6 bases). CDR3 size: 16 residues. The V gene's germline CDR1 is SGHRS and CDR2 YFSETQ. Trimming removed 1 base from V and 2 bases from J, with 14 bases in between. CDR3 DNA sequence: TGCGCCAGCAGCTTGTATCCGGACAGCATCACAGATACGCAGTATTTT. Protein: CASSLYPDSITDTQYF. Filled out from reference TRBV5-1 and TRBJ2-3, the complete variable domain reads KAGVTQTPRYLIKTRGQQVTLSCSPISGHRSVSWYQQTPGQGLQFLFEYFSETQRNKGNFPGRFSGRQFSNSRSEMNVSTLELGDSALYLCASSLYPDSITDTQYFGPGTRLTVL.

The CDR3 bases are TGTGCCAGCAGTGACCCACTAGCGGGAGTGGGCACAGATACGCAGTATTTT. Amino acid sequence: CASSDPLAGVGTDTQYF. This chain uses TRBV25-1 with TRBJ2-3; 11 positions match TRBD2. The CDR3 is 17 amino acids. Germline V lookup: CDR1 MGHDK, CDR2 SYGVNS. The J segment lost 1 base and the V segment lost 3 bases, leaving 6 bases of the junction unmatched.

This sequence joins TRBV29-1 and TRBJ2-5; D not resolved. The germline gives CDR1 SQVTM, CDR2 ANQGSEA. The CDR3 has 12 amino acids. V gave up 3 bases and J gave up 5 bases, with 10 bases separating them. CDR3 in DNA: TGCAGCGTTGACGTTAGCTTGGAGACCCAGTACTTC. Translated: CSVDVSLETQYF.

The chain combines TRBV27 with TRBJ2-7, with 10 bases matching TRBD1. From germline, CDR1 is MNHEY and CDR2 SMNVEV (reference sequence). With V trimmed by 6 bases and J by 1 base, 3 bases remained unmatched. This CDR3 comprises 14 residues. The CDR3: CASRGQGFSYEQYF. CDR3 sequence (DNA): TGTGCCAGCAGGGGACAGGGGTTTTCCTACGAGCAGTACTTC.

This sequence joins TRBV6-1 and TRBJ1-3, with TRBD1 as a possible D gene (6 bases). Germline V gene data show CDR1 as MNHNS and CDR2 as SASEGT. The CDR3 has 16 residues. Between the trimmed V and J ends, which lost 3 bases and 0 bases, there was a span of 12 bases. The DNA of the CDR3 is TGTGCCAGCAGTGACAAAGGACAGCACTCTGGAAACACCATATATTTT. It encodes CASSDKGQHSGNTIYF.

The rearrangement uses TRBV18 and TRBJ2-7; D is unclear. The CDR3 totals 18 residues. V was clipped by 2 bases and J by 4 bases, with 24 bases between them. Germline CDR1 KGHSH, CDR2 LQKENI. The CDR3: CASSPVIFNEKYLYEQYF. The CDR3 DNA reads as TGTGCCAGCTCACCAGTCATATTTAACGAGAAGTACTTATACGAGCAGTACTTC.

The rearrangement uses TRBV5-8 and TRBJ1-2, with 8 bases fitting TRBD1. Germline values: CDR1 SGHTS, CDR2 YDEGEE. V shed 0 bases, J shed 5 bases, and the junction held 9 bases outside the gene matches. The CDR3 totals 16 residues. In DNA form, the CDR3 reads TGTGCCAGCAGCTTGGAACCGACAGGGGCAATTTATGGCTACACCTTC. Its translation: CASSLEPTGAIYGYTF.

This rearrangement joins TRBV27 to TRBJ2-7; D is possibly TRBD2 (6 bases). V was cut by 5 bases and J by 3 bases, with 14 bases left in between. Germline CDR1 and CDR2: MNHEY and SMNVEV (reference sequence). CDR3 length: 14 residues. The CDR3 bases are TGTGCCAGCAGTCCTCGGCCCGGGAGCTACGAGCAGTACTTC. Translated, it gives CASSPRPGSYEQYF.